The clone carrying this T cell receptor (beta chain) was detected many times. TCR beta CDR3 regions were amplified from RNA. First-round RT-PCR with HTBI primers amplified the TCR CDR3 region. TCRdb redid the calling of the multiplex PCR reads with MiXCR, one entry per CDR3 protein. The repertoire holds 360,000 or so distinct CDR3 sequences, with about a sixth as singletons. Ophthalmopathy in the patients scored at least 3 on Clinical Activity Score and at least 4 on NOSPECS grade, lasting under 3 months. Lactation, pregnancy, other autoimmune disease or uncontrolled infection led to exclusion of patients. Diagnoses rested on clinical symptoms, serum thyroxine and TRAb, thyroid ultrasound and orbital computed tomography. PBMCs were obtained from about 10 ml fresh peripheral blood. These data belong to a study of T cells in Graves' hyperthyroidism and ophthalmopathy. V lost 6 bases and J 8 bases, leaving 31 bases between the germline ends. The germline CDR1 and CDR2 sequences are MRHNA and SNTAGT. The CDR3 is 18 amino acids.

This clonotype originated in a woman aged 40-49 years with Graves' ophthalmopathy. The rearrangement joins TRBV6-4 to TRBJ1-2, with D possibly being TRBD1 (5 bases). What was sequenced was blood. CDR3 in DNA: TGTGCCAGCAGGGCTACCGGGACCGCCGGGGCTCGCGGCCAAGGCTACACCTTC. Its translation is CASRATGTAGARGQGYTF.